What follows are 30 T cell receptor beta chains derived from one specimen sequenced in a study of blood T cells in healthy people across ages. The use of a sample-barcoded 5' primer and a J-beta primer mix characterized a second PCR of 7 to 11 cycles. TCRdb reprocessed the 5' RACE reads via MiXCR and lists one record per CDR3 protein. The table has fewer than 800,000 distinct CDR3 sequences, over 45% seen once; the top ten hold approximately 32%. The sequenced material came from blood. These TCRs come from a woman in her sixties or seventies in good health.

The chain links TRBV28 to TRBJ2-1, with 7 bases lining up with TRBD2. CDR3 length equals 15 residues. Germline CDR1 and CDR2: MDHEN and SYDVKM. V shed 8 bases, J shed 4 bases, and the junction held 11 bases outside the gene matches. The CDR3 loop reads CASLEREVEYNEQFF. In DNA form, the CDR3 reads TGTGCCAGCCTCGAACGGGAGGTAGAGTACAATGAGCAGTTCTTC.

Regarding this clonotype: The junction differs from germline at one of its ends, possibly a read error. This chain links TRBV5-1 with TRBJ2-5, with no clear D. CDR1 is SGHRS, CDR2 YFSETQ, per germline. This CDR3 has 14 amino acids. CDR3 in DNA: TGCGCCTGCAGCACCGGGCCCCTGGGAGAGACCCAGTACTTC. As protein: CACSTGPLGETQYF.

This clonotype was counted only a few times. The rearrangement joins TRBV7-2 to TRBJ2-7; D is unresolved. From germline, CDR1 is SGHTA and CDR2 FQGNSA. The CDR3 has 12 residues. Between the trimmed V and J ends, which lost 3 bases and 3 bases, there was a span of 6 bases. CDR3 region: CASSFYGYEQYF. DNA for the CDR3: TGTGCCAGCAGCTTTTACGGCTACGAGCAGTACTTC.

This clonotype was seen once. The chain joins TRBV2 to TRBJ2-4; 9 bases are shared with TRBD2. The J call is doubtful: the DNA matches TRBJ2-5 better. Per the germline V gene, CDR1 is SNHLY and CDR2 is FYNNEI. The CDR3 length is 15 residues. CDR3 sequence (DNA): TGTGCCAGCAGTGAAATCGATATTAGCGGGGGGACCCAGTACTTC. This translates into CASSEIDISGGTQYF.

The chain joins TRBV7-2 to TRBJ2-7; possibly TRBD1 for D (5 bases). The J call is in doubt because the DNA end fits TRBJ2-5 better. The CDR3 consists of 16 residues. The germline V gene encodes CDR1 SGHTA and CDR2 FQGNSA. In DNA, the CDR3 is TGTGCCAGCAGCGCACATTGGACATCCAGGCTGGAGACCCAGTACTTC. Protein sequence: CASSAHWTSRLETQYF.

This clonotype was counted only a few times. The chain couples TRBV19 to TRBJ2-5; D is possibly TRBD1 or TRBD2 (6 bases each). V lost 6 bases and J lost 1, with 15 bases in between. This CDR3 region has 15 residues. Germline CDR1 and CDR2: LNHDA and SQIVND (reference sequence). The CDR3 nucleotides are TGTGCCAGTAGCCCGCGCCGGGGGCGCCAAGAGACCCAGTACTTC. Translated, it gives CASSPRRGRQETQYF.

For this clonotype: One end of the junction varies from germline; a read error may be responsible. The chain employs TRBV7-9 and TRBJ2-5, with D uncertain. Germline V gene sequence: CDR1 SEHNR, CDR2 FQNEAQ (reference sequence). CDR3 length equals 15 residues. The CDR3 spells CACSLDGGVQETQYF. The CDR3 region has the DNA TGTGCCTGCAGCTTAGACGGTGGGGTCCAAGAGACCCAGTACTTC.

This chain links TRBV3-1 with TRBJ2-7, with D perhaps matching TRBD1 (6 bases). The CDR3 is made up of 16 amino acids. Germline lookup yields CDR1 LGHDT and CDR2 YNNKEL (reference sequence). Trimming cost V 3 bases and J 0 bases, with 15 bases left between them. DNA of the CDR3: TGTGCCAGCAGCCAGGAGGCCGGGACAAGCTCCTACGAGCAGTACTTC. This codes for CASSQEAGTSSYEQYF.

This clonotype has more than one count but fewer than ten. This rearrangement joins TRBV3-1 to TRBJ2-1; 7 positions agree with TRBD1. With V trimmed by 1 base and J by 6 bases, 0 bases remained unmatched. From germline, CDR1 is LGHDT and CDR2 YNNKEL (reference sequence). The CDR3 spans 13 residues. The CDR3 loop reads CASSQAGGNEQFF. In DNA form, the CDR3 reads TGTGCCAGCAGCCAAGCAGGGGGCAATGAGCAGTTCTTC.

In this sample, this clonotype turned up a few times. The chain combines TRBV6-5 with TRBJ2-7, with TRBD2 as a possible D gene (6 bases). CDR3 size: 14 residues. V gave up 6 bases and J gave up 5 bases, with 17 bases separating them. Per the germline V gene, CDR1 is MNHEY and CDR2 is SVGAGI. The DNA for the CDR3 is TGTGCCAGCAGCCCGGGGGTGTTGGAGCACGAGCAGTACTTC. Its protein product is CASSPGVLEHEQYF.

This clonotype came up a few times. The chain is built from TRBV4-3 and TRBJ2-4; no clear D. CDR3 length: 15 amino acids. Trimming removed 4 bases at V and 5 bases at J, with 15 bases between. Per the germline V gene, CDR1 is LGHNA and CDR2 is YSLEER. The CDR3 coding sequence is TGCGCCAGCAGCCCCCAGACTGGCTTTGAAAACATTCAGTACTTC. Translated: CASSPQTGFENIQYF.

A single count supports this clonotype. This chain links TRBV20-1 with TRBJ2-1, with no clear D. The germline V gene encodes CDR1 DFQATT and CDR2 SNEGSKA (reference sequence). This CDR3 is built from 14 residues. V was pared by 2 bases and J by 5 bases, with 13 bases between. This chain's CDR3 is CSARLVQGHNEQFF. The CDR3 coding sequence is TGCAGTGCTAGACTTGTTCAAGGCCACAATGAGCAGTTCTTC.

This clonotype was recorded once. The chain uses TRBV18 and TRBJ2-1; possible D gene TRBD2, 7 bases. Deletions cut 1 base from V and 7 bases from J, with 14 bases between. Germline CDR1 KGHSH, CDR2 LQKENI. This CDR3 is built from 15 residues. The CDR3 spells CASSPRHGGANEQFF. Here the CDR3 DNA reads TGTGCCAGCTCACCACGTCATGGGGGGGCAAATGAGCAGTTCTTC.

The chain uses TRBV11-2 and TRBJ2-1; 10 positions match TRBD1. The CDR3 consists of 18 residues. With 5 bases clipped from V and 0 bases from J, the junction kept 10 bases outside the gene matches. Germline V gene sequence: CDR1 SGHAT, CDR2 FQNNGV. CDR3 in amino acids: CASSLRDRGRSSYNEQFF. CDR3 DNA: TGTGCCAGCAGCCTACGGGACAGGGGTCGGAGCTCCTACAATGAGCAGTTCTTC.

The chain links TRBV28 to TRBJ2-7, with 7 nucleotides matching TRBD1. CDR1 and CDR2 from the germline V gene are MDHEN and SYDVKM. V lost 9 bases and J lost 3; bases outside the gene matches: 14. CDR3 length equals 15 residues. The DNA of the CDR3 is TGTGCCAGTCCGCCTTCCGGGACAGCAAACTACGAGCAGTACTTC. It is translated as CASPPSGTANYEQYF.

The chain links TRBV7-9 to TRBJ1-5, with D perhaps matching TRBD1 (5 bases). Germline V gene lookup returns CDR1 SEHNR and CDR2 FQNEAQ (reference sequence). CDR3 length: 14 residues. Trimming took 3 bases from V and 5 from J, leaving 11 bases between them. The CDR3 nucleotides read TGTGCCAGCAGCTTTTCTGACAGCGATCAGCCCCAGCATTTT. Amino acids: CASSFSDSDQPQHF.

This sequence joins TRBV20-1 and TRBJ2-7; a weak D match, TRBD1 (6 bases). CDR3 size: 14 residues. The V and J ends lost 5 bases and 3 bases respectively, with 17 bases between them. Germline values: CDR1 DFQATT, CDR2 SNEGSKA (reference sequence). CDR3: CSAAPETGYYEQYF. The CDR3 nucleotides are TGCAGTGCTGCCCCCGAGACAGGTTACTACGAGCAGTACTTC.

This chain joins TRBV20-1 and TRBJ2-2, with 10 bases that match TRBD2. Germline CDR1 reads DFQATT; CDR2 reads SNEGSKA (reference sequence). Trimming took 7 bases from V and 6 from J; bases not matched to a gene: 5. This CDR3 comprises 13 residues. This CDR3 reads CSGGTSAPGELFF. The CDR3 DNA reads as TGCAGTGGGGGGACTAGCGCGCCCGGGGAGCTGTTTTTT.

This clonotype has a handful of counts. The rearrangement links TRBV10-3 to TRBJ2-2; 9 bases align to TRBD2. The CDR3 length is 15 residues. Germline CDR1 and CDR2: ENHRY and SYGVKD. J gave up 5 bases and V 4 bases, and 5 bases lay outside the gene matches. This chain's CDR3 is CAISGGLANTGELFF. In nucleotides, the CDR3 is TGTGCCATCAGTGGGGGACTAGCTAATACCGGGGAGCTGTTTTTT.

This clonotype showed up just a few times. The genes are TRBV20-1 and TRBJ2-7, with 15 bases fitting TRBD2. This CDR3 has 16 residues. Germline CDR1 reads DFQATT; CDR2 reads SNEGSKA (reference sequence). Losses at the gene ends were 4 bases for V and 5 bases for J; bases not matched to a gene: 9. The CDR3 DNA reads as TGCAGTGCTACCCCCTGGACTAGCGGGAGGGTGGACGAGCAGTACTTC. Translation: CSATPWTSGRVDEQYF.

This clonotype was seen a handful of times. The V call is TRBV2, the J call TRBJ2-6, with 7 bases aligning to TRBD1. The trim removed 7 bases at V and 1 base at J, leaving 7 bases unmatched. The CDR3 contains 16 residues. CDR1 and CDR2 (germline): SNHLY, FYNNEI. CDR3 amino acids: CASKEGGASGANVLTF. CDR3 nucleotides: TGTGCCAGCAAGGAAGGGGGCGCATCTGGGGCCAACGTCCTGACTTTC.

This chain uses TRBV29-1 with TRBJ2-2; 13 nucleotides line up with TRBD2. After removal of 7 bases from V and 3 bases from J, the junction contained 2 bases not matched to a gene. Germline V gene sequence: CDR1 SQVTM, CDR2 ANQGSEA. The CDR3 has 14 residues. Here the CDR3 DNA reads TGCAGCGCTGGACTAGCGGGAGACACCGGGGAGCTGTTTTTT. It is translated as CSAGLAGDTGELFF.

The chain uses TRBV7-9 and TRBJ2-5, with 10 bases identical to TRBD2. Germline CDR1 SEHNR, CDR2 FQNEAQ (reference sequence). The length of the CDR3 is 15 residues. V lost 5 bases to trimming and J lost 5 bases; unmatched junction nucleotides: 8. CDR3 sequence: CASSPTAGGLETQYF. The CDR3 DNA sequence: TGTGCCAGCAGCCCCACAGCGGGAGGGCTCGAGACCCAGTACTTC. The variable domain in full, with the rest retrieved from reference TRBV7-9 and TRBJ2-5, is DTGVSQNPRHKITKRGQNVTFRCDPISEHNRLYWYRQTLGQGPEFLTYFQNEAQLEKSRLLSDRFSAERPKGSFSTLEIQRTEQGDSAMYLCASSPTAGGLETQYFGPGTRLLVL.

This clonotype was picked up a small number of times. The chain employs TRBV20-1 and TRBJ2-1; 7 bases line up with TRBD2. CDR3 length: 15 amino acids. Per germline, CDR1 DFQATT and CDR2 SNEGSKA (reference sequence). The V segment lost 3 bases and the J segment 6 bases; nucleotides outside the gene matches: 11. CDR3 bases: TGCAGTGCTAGGTCGCTTGGCGGGAGATTCAATGAGCAGTTCTTC. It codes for CSARSLGGRFNEQFF.

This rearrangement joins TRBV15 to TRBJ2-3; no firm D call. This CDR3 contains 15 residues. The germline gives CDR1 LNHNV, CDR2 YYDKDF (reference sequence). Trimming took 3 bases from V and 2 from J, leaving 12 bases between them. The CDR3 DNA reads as TGTGCCACCAGCAGCCAATCTGACATCACAGATACGCAGTATTTT. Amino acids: CATSSQSDITDTQYF.

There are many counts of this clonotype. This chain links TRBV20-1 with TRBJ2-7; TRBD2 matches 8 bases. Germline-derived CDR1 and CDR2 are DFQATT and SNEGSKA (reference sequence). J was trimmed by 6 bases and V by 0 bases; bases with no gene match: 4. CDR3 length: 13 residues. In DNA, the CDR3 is TGCAGTGCTAGAGATCCGGGAGGGTTCGAGCAGTACTTC. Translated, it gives CSARDPGGFEQYF.

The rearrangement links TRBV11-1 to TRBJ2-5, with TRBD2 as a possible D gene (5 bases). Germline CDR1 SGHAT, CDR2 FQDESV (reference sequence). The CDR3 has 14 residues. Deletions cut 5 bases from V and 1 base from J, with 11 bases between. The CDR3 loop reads CASSVNLAQETQYF. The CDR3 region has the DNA TGTGCCAGCAGCGTAAACCTAGCCCAAGAGACCCAGTACTTC.

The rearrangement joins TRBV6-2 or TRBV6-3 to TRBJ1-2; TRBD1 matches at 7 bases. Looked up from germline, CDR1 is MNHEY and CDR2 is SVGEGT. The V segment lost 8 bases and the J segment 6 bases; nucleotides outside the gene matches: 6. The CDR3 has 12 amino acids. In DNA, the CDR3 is TGTGCCAGCGGGCAGGGGGGCCATGGCTACACCTTC. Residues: CASGQGGHGYTF.

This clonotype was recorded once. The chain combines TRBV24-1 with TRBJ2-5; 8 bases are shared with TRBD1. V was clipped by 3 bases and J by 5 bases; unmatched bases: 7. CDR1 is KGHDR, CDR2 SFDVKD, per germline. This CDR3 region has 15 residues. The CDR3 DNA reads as TGTGCCACCAGTGATGAGGCAGGGGGCTATGAGACCCAGTACTTC. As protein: CATSDEAGGYETQYF.

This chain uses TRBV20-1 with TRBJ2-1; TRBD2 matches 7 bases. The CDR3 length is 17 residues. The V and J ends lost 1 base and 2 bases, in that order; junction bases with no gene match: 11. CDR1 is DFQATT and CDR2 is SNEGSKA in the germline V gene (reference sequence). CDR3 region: CSARGGGYTSAYNEQFF. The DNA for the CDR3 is TGCAGTGCTAGAGGGGGGGGGTATACTAGCGCCTACAATGAGCAGTTCTTC.